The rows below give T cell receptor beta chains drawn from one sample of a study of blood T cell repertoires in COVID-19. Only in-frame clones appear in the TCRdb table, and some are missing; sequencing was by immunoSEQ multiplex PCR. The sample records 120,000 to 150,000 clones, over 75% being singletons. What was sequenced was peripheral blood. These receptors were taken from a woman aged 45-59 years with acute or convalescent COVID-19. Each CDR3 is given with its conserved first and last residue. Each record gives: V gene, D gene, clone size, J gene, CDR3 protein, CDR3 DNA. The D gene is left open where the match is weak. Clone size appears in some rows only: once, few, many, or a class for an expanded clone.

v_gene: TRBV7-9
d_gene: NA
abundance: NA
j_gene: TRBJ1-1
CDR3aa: CASSSWAGREAFF
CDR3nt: TGTGCCAGCAGCTCGTGGGCCGGCCGTGAAGCTTTCTTT

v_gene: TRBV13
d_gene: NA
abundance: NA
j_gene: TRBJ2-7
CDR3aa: CASSLARDSYEQYF
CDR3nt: TGTGCCAGCAGCTTAGCCCGGGACTCTTACGAGCAGTACTTC

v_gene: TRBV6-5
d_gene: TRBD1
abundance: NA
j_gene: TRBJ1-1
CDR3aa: CASSWDREGTEAFF
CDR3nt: TGTGCCAGCAGTTGGGACAGGGAGGGCACTGAAGCTTTCTTT

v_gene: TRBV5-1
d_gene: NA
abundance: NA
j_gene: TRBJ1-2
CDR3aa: CASSPETVGGYTF
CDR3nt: TGCGCCAGCAGCCCTGAGACAGTAGGAGGCTACACCTTC

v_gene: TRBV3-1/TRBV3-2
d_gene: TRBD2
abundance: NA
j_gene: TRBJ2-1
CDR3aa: CASSQVGTSESNEQFF
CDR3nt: TGTGCCAGCAGCCAAGTGGGGACTAGCGAGAGCAATGAGCAGTTCTTC

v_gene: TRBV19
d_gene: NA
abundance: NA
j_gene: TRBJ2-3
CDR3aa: CASSSQGVRTDTQYF
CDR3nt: TGTGCCAGTAGCTCTCAGGGTGTGCGGACAGATACGCAGTATTTT

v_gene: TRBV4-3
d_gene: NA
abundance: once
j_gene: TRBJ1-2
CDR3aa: CASSQDQRDRYGYTF
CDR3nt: TGCGCCAGCAGCCAAGATCAGAGGGATCGGTATGGCTACACCTTC

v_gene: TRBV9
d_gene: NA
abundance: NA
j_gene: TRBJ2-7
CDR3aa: CASSVGGGKSSYEQYF
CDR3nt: TGTGCCAGCAGCGTAGGCGGGGGCAAATCGTCCTACGAGCAGTACTTC

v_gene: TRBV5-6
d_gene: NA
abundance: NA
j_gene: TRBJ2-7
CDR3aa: CASSSPLTGAHYEQYF
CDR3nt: TGTGCCAGCAGCTCTCCCCTGACTGGAGCCCACTACGAGCAGTACTTC

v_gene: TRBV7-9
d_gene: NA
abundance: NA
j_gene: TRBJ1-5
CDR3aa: CASNLGGDSNQPQHF
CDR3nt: TGTGCCAGCAACTTGGGAGGGGATAGCAATCAGCCCCAGCATTTT

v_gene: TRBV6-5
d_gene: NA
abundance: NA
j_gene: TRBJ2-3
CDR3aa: CAVRGTRTDTQYF
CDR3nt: TGTGCCGTCCGGGGAACGAGGACAGATACGCAGTATTTT

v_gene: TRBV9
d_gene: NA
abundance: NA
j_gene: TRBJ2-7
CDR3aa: CASSERGGNEQYF
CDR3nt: TGTGCCAGCAGCGAGAGAGGGGGAAACGAGCAGTACTTC

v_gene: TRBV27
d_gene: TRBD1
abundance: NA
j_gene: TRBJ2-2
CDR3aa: CASSLGSGGVGELFF
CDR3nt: TGTGCCAGCAGTTTAGGGTCAGGGGGTGTGGGGGAGCTGTTTTTT

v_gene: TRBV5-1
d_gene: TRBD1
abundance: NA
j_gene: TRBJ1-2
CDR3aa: CASSFGTAPKSGYTF
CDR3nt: TGCGCCAGCAGCTTCGGGACAGCTCCCAAAAGTGGCTACACCTTC

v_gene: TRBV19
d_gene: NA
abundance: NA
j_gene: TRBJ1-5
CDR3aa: CASSMTGDQPQHF
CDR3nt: TGTGCCAGTAGTATGACAGGAGATCAGCCCCAGCATTTT

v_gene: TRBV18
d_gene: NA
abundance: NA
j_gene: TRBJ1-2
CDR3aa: CASSEFKGGYTF
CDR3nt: TGTGCCAGCTCAGAGTTTAAGGGGGGCTACACCTTC

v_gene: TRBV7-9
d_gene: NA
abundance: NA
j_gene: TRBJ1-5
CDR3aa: CASSLTREPQHF
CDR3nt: TGTGCCAGCAGCTTAACCAGGGAGCCCCAGCATTTT

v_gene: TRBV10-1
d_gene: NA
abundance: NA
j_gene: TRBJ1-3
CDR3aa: CASSLDSSGNTIYF
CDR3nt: TGCGCCAGCAGCCTTGACAGCTCTGGAAACACCATATATTTT

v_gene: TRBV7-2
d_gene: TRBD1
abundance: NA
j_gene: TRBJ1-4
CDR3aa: CASSLSQGVGEKLFF
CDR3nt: TGTGCCAGCAGCTTATCTCAGGGGGTGGGTGAAAAACTGTTTTTT

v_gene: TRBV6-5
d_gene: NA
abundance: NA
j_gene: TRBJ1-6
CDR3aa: CASSYTPVRKPPLHF
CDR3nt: TGTGCCAGCAGTTACACCCCCGTGAGAAAACCGCCCCTCCACTTT

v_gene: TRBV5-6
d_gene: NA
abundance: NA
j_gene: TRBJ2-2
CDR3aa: CASSLRWAPRSSEELFF
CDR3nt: TGTGCCAGCAGCTTGAGGTGGGCTCCTCGAAGTTCTGAGGAGCTGTTTTTT

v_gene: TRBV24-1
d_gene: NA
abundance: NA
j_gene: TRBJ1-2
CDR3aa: CATSDPRPFGRTF
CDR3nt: TGTGCCACCAGTGACCCCCGGCCTTTCGGGAGGACCTTC

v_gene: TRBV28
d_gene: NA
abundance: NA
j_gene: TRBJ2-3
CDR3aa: CASRDRGRTDTQYF
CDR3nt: TGTGCCAGCAGAGACAGAGGGAGGACAGATACGCAGTATTTT

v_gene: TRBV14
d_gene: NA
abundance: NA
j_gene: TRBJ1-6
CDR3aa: CASSQGTGKDLHF
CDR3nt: TGTGCCAGCAGCCAAGGAACCGGGAAGGACCTCCACTTT

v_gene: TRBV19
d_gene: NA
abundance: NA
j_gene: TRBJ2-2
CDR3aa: CASSPQGFTGELFF
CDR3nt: TGTGCCAGTAGCCCGCAGGGTTTCACCGGGGAGCTGTTTTTT

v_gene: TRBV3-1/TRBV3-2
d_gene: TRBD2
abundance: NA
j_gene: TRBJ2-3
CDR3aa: CASGSGGTTDTQYF
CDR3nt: TGTGCCAGCGGTAGCGGGGGCACCACAGATACGCAGTATTTT

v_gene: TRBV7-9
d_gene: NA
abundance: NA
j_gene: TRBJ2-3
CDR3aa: CASSLGATDTQYF
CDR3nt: TGTGCCAGCAGCTTAGGGGCCACAGATACGCAGTATTTT

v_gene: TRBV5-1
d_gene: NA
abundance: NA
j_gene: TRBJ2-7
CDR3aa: CASSFSLQADEQYF
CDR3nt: TGCGCCAGCAGCTTCTCCCTACAGGCTGACGAGCAGTACTTC

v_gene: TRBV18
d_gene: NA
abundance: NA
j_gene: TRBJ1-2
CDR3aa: CASSPPVRDGYTF
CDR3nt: TGTGCCAGCTCACCACCGGTGCGGGACGGCTACACCTTC

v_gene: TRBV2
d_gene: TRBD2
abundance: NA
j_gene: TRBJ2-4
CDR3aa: CASSEVGSGGFGAKNIQYF
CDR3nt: TGTGCCAGCAGTGAAGTTGGTAGCGGGGGGTTTGGAGCCAAAAACATTCAGTACTTC

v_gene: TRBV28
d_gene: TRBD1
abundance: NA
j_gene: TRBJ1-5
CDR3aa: CASSPGQGSIQPQHF
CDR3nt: TGTGCCAGCAGTCCCGGACAGGGGTCGATTCAGCCCCAGCATTTT

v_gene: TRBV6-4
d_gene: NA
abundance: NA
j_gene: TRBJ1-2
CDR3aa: CASSDSGSGNYGYTF
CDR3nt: TGTGCCAGCAGTGACTCTGGGTCGGGAAACTATGGCTACACCTTC

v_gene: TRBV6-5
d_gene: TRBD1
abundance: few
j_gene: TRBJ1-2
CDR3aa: CATAGTGGFGYTF
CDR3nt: TGTGCCACGGCCGGGACAGGGGGCTTTGGCTACACCTTC

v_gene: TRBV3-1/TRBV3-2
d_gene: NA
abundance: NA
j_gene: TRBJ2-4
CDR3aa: CASSQEFGGVGVPNIQYF
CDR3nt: TGTGCCAGCAGCCAAGAATTCGGGGGTGTGGGGGTCCCAAACATTCAGTACTTC

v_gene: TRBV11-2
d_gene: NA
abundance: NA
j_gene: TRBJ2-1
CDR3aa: CASSLGRQGGANEQFF
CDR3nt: TGTGCCAGCAGCTTAGGGCGGCAGGGGGGAGCCAATGAGCAGTTCTTC

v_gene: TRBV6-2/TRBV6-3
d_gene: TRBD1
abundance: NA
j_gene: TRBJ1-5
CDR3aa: CASSFQGDSQPQHF
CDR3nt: TGTGCCAGCAGCTTCCAGGGGGATAGTCAACCCCAGCATTTT

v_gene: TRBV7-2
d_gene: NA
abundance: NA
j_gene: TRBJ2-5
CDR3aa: CASSARGGAYQETQYF
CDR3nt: TGTGCCAGCAGCGCACGGGGCGGGGCGTACCAAGAGACCCAGTACTTC

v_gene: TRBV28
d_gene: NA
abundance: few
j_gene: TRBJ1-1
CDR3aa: CASSLPGKPEAFF
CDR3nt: TGTGCCAGCAGTTTACCCGGGAAGCCTGAAGCTTTCTTT

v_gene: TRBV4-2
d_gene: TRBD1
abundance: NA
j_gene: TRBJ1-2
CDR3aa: CASSQVGGASPGYTF
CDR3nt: TGTGCCAGCAGCCAAGTAGGGGGCGCTTCTCCGGGCTACACCTTC

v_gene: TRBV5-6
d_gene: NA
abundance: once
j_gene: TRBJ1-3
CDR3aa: CASSNEGNTIYF
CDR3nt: TGTGCCAGCAGTAACGAGGGAAACACCATATATTTT

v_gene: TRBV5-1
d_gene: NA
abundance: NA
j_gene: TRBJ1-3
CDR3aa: CASSLEPVSGNTIYF
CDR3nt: TGCGCCAGCAGCTTGGAGCCCGTCTCTGGAAACACCATATATTTT